The clone carrying this TCR beta chain was seen many times. Its target is unknown. This record comes from a study of post-analysis software for immune sequencing data. Whole-study findings and limits: Higher frequency in patients than in controls was seen for roughly five TRBV segments, with TRBV5-6, TRBV5-1 and TRBV20-1 among them.

Each TCR beta cDNA library carried unique molecular identifiers. TCRdb independently ran MiXCR on the PCR reads; one entry per CDR3 protein. The sample shows around 200,000 distinct CDR3 sequences, 29% of them seen only once. Germline CDR1 reads MGHRA; CDR2 reads YSYEKL. The CDR3 length is 15 residues. Trimming left V 6 bases short and J 0 bases short, with 15 bases between. Sequencing was performed on blood. The clonotype originates from a girl aged 2-17 years with multiple sclerosis. The rearrangement links TRBV4-1 to TRBJ2-7, with a weak D call TRBD2 (6 bases). The CDR3 sequence: CASSAGDGSSYEQYF. DNA of the CDR3: TGCGCCAGCAGTGCCGGGGACGGGAGCTCCTACGAGCAGTACTTC.